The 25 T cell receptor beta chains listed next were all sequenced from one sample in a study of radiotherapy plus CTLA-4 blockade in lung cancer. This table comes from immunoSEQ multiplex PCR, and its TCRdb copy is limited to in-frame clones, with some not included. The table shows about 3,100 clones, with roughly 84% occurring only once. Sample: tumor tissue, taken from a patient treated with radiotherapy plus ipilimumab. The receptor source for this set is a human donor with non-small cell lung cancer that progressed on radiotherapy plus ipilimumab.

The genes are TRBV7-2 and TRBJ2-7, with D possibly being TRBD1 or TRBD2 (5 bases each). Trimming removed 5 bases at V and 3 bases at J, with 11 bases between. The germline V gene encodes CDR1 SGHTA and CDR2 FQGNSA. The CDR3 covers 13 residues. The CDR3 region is CASSQGPYYEQYF. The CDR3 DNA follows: TGTGCCAGCAGCCAGGGACCCTACTACGAGCAGTACTTC. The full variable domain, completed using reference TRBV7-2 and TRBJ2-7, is GAGVSQSPSNKVTEKGKDVELRCDPISGHTALYWYRQSLGQGLEFLIYFQGNSAPDKSGLPSDRFSAERTGGSVSTLTIQRTQQEDSAVYLCASSQGPYYEQYFGPGTRLTVT.

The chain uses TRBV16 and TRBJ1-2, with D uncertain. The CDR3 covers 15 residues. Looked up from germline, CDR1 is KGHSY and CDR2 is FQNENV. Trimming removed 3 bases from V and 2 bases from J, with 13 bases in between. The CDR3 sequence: CASSHYRDLNYGYTF. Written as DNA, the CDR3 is TGTGCCAGCAGCCATTACCGGGATCTAAACTATGGCTACACCTTC.

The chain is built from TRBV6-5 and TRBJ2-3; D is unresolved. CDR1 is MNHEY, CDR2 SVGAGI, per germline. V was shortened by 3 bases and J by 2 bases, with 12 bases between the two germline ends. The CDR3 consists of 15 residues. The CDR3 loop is CASSYSERITDTQYF. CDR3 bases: TGTGCCAGCAGTTATTCGGAGAGAATCACAGATACGCAGTATTTT.

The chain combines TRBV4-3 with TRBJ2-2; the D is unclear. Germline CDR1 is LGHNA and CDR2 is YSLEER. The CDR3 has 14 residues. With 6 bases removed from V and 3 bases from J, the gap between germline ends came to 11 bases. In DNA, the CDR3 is TGCGCCAGCAGTCAAAGTGGGTACACCGGGGAGCTGTTTTTT. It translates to CASSQSGYTGELFF.

In nucleotides, the CDR3 is TGTGCCAGCAGCTTAGAGGACAGCCAACGAAACACCATATATTTT. This translates into CASSLEDSQRNTIYF. The chain recombines TRBV11-2 with TRBJ1-3; D perhaps matches TRBD1 (6 bases). The CDR3 contains 15 residues. Between the trimmed V and J ends, which lost 0 bases and 5 bases, there was a span of 11 bases. From germline, CDR1 is SGHAT and CDR2 FQNNGV.

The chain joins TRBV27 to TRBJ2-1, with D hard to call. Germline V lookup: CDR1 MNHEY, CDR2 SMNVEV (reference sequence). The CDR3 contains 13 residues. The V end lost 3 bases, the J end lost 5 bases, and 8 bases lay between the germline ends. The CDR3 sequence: CASSLYRDNEQFF. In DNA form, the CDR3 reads TGTGCCAGCAGTTTGTACCGCGACAATGAGCAGTTCTTC.

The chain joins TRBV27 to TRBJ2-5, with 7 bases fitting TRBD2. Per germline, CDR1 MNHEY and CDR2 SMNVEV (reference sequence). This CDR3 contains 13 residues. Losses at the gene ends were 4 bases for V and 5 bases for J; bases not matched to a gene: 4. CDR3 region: CASSWTSRETQYF. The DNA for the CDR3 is TGTGCCAGCAGTTGGACTAGTCGGGAGACCCAGTACTTC.

The CDR3 DNA reads TGTGCCAGCAGCTTCAGGGCCCAGGACACTGAAGCTTTCTTT. Its translation: CASSFRAQDTEAFF. V gene TRBV7-2 combines with J gene TRBJ1-1, with D perhaps TRBD1 (5 bases). This CDR3 region has 14 residues. The germline V and J ends were trimmed by 3 bases and 3 bases, with 11 bases remaining between them. Germline CDR1 reads SGHTA; CDR2 reads FQGNSA.

CDR3 nucleotide sequence: TGTGCCAGCAGCACGGACAGGGGGCGGACAGATACGCAGTATTTT. It translates to CASSTDRGRTDTQYF. The chain couples TRBV5-5 to TRBJ2-3; 11 positions agree with TRBD1. Germline V gives CDR1 SGHKS, CDR2 YYEKEE (reference sequence). This CDR3 comprises 15 residues. V lost 4 bases to trimming and J lost 3 bases; unmatched junction nucleotides: 4.

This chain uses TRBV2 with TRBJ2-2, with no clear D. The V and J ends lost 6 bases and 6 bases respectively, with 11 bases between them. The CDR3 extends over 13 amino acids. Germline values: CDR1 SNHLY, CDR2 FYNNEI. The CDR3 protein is CASRTAVAGELFF. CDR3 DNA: TGTGCCAGCAGAACGGCTGTGGCCGGGGAGCTGTTTTTT.

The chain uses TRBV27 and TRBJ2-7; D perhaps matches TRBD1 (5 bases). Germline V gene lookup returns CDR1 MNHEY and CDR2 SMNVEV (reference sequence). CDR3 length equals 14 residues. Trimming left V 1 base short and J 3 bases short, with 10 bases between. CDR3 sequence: CASSLWGSHYEQYF. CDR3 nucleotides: TGTGCCAGCAGTTTATGGGGCAGCCACTACGAGCAGTACTTC.

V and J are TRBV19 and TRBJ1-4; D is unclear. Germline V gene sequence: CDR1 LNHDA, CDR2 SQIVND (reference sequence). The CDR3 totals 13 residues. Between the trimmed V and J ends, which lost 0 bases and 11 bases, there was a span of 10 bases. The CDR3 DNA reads TGTGCCAGTAGTATAGAACAGAACGTTAAACTGTTTTTT. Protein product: CASSIEQNVKLFF.

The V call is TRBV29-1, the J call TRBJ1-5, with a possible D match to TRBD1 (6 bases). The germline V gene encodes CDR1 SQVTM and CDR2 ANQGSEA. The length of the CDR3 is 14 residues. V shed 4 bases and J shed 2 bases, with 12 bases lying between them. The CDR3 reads CSVGAGGRNQPQHF. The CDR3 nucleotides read TGCAGCGTTGGAGCCGGGGGCCGCAATCAGCCCCAGCATTTT.

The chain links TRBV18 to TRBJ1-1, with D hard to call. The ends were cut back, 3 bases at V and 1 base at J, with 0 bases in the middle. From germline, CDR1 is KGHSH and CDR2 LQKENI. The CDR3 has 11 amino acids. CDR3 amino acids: CASSPNTEAFF. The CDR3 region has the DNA TGTGCCAGCTCACCGAACACTGAAGCTTTCTTT.

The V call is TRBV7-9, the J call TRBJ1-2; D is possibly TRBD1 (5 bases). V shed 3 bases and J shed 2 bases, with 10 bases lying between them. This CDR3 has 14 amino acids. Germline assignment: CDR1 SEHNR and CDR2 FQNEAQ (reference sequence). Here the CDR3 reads CASSFEQANYGYTF. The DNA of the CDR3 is TGTGCCAGCAGCTTCGAACAGGCAAACTATGGCTACACCTTC.

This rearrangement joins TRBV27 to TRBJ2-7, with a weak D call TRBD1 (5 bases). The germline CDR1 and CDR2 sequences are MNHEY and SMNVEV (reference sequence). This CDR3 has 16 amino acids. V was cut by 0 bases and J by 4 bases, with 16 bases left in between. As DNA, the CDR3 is TGTGCCAGCAGTTTATCGACAGACAGTTTTAGGTACGAGCAGTACTTC. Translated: CASSLSTDSFRYEQYF.

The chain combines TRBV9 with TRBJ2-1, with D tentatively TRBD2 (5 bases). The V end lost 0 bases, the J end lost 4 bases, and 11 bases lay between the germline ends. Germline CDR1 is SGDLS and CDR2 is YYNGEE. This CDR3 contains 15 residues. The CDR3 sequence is CASSVDGKGYNEQFF. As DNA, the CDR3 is TGTGCCAGCAGCGTAGACGGGAAGGGTTACAATGAGCAGTTCTTC.

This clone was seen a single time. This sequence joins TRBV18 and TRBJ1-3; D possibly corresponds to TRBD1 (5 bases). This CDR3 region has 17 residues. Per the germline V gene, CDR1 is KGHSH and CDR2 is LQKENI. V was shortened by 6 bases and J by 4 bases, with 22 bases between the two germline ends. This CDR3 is CASSPAAVRGSGNTIYF. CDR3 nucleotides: TGTGCCAGCTCGCCAGCAGCGGTAAGGGGAAGCGGAAACACCATATATTTT. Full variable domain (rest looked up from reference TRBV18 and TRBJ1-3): NAGVMQNPRHLVRRRGQEARLRCSPMKGHSHVYWYRQLPEEGLKFMVYLQKENIIDESGMPKERFSAEFPKEGPSILRIQQVVRGDSAAYFCASSPAAVRGSGNTIYFGEGSWLTVV.

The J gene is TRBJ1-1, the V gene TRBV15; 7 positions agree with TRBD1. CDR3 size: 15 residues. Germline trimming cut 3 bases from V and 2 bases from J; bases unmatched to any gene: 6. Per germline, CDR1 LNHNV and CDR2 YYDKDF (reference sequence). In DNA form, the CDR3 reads TGTGCCACCAGCAGGCGGACAGGAAAAAACACTGAAGCTTTCTTT. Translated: CATSRRTGKNTEAFF.

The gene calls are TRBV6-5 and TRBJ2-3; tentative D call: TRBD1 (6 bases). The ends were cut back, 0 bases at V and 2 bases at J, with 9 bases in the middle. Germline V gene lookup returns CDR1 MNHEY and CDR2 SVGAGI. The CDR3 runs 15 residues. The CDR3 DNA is TGTGCCAGCAGTTACTCTGGACAGACCACAGATACGCAGTATTTT. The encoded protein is CASSYSGQTTDTQYF.

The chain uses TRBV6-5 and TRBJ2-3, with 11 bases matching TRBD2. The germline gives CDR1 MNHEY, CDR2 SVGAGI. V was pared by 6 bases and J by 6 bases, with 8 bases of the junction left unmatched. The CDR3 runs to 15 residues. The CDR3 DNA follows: TGTGCCAGCAGACTTAGCGGGGGGGCCTACGATACGCAGTATTTT. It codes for CASRLSGGAYDTQYF.

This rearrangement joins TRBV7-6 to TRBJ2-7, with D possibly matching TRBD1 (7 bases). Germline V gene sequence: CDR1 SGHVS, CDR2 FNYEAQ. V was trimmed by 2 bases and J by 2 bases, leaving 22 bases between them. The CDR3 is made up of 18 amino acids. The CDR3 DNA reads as TGTGCCAGCAGCTTAATAGCAGGGGGGACCCCTCCACCCTACGAGCAGTACTTC. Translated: CASSLIAGGTPPPYEQYF.

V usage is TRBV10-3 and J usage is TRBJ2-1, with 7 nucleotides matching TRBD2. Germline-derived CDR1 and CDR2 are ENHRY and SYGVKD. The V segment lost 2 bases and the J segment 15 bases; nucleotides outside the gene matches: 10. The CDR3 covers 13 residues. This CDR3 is CAISEKNPGLPFF. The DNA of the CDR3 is TGTGCCATCAGTGAGAAAAACCCGGGACTACCGTTCTTC.

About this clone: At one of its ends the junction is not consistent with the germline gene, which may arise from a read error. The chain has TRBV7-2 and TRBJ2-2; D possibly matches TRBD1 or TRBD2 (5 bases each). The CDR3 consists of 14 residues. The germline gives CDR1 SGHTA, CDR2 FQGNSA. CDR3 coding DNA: TGTGCCAGCAGCTCGGACCCTGGGACCGGGGAGTTGTTTTTT. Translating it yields CASSSDPGTGELFF.

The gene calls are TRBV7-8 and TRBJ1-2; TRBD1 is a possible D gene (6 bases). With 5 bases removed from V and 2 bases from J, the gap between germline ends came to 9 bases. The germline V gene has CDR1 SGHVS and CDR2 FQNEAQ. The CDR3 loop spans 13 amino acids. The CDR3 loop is CASSVDRNYGYTF. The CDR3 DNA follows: TGTGCCAGCAGCGTCGACAGGAACTATGGCTACACCTTC.